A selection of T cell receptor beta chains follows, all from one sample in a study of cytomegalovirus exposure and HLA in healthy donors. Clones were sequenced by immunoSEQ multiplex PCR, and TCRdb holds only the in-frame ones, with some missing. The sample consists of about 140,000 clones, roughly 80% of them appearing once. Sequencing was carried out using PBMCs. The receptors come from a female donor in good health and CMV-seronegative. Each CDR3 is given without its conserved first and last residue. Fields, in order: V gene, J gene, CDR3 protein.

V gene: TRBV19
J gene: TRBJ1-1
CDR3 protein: ASSNRDIRYTEAF

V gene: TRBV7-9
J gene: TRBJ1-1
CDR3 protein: ASSLLRGPNLNTEAF

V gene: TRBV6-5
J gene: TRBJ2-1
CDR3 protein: ASSSLIVYEQF

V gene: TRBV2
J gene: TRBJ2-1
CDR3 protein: ASSPERAGVGGNEQF

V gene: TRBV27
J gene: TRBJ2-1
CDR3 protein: ASSFSLETYNEQF

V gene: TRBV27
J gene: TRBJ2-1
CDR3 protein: ASSLSRGYGNEQF

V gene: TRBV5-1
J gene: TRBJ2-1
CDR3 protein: ASSSAPGTSGGGSYNEQF

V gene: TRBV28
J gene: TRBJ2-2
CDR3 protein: ASSPLAGIATGELF

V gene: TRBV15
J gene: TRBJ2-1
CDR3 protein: ATSRDRGGSLSEQF

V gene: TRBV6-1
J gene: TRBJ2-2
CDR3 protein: ASCLQWGGTGELF

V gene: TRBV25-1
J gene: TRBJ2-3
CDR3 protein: ASSVSLPDTQY

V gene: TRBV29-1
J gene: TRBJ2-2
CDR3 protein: SAKGQQGAGELF

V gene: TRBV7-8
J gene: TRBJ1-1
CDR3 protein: ASSLEGTGGGYTEAF

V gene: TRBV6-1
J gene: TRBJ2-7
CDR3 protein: ASSAGTEIYEQY

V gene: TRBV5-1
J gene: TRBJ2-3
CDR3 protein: ASSQTSGTQY

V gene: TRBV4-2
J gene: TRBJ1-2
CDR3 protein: ASSNVGTGGDFRYGYT

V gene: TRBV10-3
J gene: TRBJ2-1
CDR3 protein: AISGSTVGASGSLFSEQF

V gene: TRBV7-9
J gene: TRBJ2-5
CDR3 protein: ASSLNSLGPYAQY

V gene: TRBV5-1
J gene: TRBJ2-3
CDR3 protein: ASSFRTSGASSISADTQY

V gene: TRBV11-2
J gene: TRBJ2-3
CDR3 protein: ASRRGLGTDTQY

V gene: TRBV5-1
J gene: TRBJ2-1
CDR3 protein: ASTQGASGSQDEQF

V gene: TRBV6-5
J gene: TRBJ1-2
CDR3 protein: ASRRGQSNYGYT

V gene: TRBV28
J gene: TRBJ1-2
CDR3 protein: ASGRWTGDYGYT

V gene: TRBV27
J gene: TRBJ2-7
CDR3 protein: ASSPSPGTGAPSEEQY

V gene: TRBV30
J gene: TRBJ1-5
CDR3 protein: AWSVRGTQPQH

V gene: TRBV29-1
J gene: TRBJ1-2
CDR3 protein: SVEDLGARGYT

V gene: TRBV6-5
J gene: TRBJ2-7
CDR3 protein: ASSYQVGGSYEQY

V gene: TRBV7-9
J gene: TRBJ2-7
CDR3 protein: ASTNRAGILYEQY

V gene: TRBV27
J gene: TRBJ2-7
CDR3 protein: ASSLSRQALSYEQY

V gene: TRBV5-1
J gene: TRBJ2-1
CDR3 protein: ASSPGTSDYNEQF

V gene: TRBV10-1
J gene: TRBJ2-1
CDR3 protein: ASSESGLGNEQF

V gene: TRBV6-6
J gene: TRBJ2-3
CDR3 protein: ASSYLSSSTDTQY

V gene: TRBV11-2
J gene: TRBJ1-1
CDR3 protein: ASSRGTGGPNTEAF

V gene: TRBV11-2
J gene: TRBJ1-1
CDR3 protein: ASPRSGDTEAF

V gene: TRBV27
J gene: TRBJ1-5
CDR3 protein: ASSLRGWQPQH

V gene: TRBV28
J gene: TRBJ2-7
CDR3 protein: ASSPPGGSYEQY

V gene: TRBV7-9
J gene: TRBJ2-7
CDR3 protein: ASSLYLGQEYEQY

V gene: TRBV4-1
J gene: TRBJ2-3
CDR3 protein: ASSQDIDRAGGTDTQY

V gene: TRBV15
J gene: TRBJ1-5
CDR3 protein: ATSRGKPRTNQPQH

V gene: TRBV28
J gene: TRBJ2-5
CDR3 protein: ASSLGLAGQETQY

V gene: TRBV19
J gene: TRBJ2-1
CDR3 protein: ASSTIGVGNEQF

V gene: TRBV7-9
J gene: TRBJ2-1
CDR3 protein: ASSPRTGAILVEQF